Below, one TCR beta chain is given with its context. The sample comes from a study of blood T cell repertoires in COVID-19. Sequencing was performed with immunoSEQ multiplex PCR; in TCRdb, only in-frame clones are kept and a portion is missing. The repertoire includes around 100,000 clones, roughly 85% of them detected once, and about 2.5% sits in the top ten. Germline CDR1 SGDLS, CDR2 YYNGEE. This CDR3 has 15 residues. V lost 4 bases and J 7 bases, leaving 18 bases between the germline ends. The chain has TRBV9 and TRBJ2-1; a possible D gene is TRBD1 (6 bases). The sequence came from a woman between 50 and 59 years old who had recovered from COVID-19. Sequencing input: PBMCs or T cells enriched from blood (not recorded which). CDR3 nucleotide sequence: TGTGCCAGCAGCCCTTACGGCCAGGGGTGGAATGAGCAGTTCTTC. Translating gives CASSPYGQGWNEQFF. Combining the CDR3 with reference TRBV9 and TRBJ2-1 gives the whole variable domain DSGVTQTPKHLITATGQRVTLRCSPRSGDLSVYWYQQSLDQGLQFLIQYYNGEERAKGNILERFSAQQFPDLHSELNLSSLELGDSALYFCASSPYGQGWNEQFFGPGTRLTVL.